This record looks at one TCR beta chain sequence and its context. This entry comes from a study of T cell changes during pregnancy in multiple sclerosis. The repertoire was sequenced with immunoSEQ multiplex PCR; TCRdb's copy has only in-frame clones and lacks some. The sample yields 30,000 to 45,000 clones, approximately 91% seen once. This CDR3 is 13 amino acids long. Per the germline V gene, CDR1 is MNHEY and CDR2 is SMNVEV (reference sequence). Trimming took off 2 bases at V and 9 bases at J, with 11 bases between the two ends. The receptor's source is a female donor with multiple sclerosis, enrolled in a pregnancy study. The chain is built from TRBV27 and TRBJ2-4; D perhaps matches TRBD2 (6 bases). The sequencing used CD8+ T cells from peripheral blood mononuclear cells, collected in the third trimester of pregnancy. CDR3 bases: TGTGCCAGCAGTTTAACCCGGCGGGGCATTCAGTACTTC. This encodes CASSLTRRGIQYF.